This passage covers 20 T cell receptor beta chains from one sample sequenced in a study of shared clonotypes between healthy human individuals. Method: immunoSEQ multiplex PCR; TCRdb's copy keeps in-frame clones and lacks some. This sample has a few million clones, with 85% to 95% found just once. Sequenced input: naive CD4+ T cells from PBMCs. Sample subset: CD45RA+ positively selected. These receptors were collected from a man between 18 and 35 years old in good health. Some clones in this sample may be carry-over from other donors' samples.

The chain couples TRBV19 to TRBJ2-5; unclear D gene. The germline V gene has CDR1 LNHDA and CDR2 SQIVND (reference sequence). V lost 3 bases, J lost 5 bases, and 13 bases lay in between. The CDR3 runs 14 residues. Here the CDR3 reads CASSIGSRVETQYF. The CDR3 nucleotides are TGTGCCAGTAGTATCGGGTCCCGAGTGGAGACCCAGTACTTC.

V is TRBV6-6 and J is TRBJ1-3; D is uncertain. Trimming stripped 10 bases from V and 0 bases from J, with 19 bases between. This CDR3 is 16 amino acids long. Germline V gene lookup returns CDR1 MNHNY and CDR2 SVGAGI (reference sequence). The CDR3 loop is CAITDGQSDSGNTIYF. The CDR3 nucleotides are TGTGCCATCACTGACGGGCAGTCCGACTCTGGAAACACCATATATTTT.

The chain couples TRBV21-1 to TRBJ2-7; the D call in the table, TRBD2, was not verified against the DNA. TRBV21-1 is a pseudogene segment. This CDR3 is built from 15 residues. DNA for the CDR3: TGTGCCAGCAGCAAAAGAGGACTTTTACCCTACGAGCAGTACTTC. Amino acid sequence: CASSKRGLLPYEQYF.

This chain uses TRBV2 with TRBJ1-1; D gene ambiguous. Trimming pared 4 bases from V and 1 base from J, leaving 7 bases between. Per germline, CDR1 SNHLY and CDR2 FYNNEI. The CDR3 has 13 residues. For the CDR3, the DNA is TGTGCCAGCAGTGCGCAGCCGAACACTGAAGCTTTCTTT. This sequence encodes CASSAQPNTEAFF. The full variable domain, rest sourced from reference TRBV2 and TRBJ1-1, is EPEVTQTPSHQVTQMGQEVILRCVPISNHLYFYWYRQILGQKVEFLVSFYNNEISEKSEIFDDQFSVERPDGSNFTLKIRSTKLEDSAMYFCASSAQPNTEAFFGQGTRLTVV.

CDR3 DNA sequence: TGTGCCAGCTCACCACAGGAGCGAGGAAAAGCTTTCTTT. Translating gives CASSPQERGKAFF. The chain has TRBV18 and TRBJ1-1; unclear D gene. Germline V gene sequence: CDR1 KGHSH, CDR2 LQKENI. This CDR3 region has 13 residues. Between the trimmed V and J ends, which lost 1 base and 9 bases, there was a span of 12 bases.

This clone is a singleton in its sample. The rearrangement joins TRBV28 to TRBJ1-2; D not resolved. The germline V and J ends were trimmed by 2 bases and 3 bases, with 13 bases remaining between them. The CDR3 is 15 residues long. In germline, CDR1 is MDHEN, CDR2 SYDVKM. CDR3 DNA sequence: TGTGCCAGCAGTTTAGTCGCAGCCTCCTACTATGGCTACACCTTC. It is translated as CASSLVAASYYGYTF.

The chain recombines TRBV5-1 with TRBJ1-1; tentatively, D is TRBD1 (5 bases). The CDR3 runs 14 residues. Germline lookup yields CDR1 SGHRS and CDR2 YFSETQ. V was cut by 1 base and J by 3 bases, with 10 bases left in between. The CDR3 spells CASSLPGLDTEAFF. The CDR3, as DNA: TGCGCCAGCAGCTTGCCGGGGCTGGACACTGAAGCTTTCTTT.

In regard to this clone: The same CDR3 also results from other DNA sequences found in this sample. The rearrangement links TRBV5-4 to TRBJ1-3; D is unresolved. The germline V gene encodes CDR1 SGHNT and CDR2 YYREEE (reference sequence). The CDR3 spans 14 residues. With 2 bases removed from V and 0 bases from J, the gap between germline ends came to 6 bases. CDR3 loop: CASSFDSSGNTIYF. As DNA, the CDR3 is TGTGCCAGCAGCTTTGATAGCTCTGGAAACACCATATATTTT.

V is TRBV5-1 and J is TRBJ1-1, with D possibly being TRBD1 (6 bases). The CDR3 has 15 amino acids. V dropped 3 bases and J dropped 3 bases, with 15 bases sitting between them. Germline V gene lookup returns CDR1 SGHRS and CDR2 YFSETQ. CDR3 DNA: TGCGCCAGCAGCTACGGACAGCCAGGGGACACTGAAGCTTTCTTT. It is translated as CASSYGQPGDTEAFF.

This clone was found once. This chain uses TRBV4-2 with TRBJ2-4; weak D call: TRBD2 (6 bases). The V end lost 4 bases, the J end lost 0 bases, and 19 bases lay between the germline ends. The CDR3 spans 18 residues. CDR1 LGHNA and CDR2 YNFKEQ come from the germline V gene. The CDR3 here is CASSLGASEKLAKNIQYF. The CDR3 bases are TGTGCCAGCAGCCTTGGGGCTAGCGAGAAATTAGCCAAAAACATTCAGTACTTC.

V is TRBV4-1 and J is TRBJ2-5; 12 bases are shared with TRBD2. The CDR3 is 15 amino acids. V lost 5 bases to trimming and J lost 0 bases; unmatched junction nucleotides: 1. Germline CDR1 is MGHRA and CDR2 is YSYEKL. The CDR3 nucleotides are TGCGCCAGCAGCGGGACTAGCGGGTACCAAGAGACCCAGTACTTC. Translating gives CASSGTSGYQETQYF.

The chain joins TRBV12-5 to TRBJ2-3; tentative D call: TRBD2 (5 bases). CDR1 and CDR2 from the germline V gene are LGHNT and FRNRAP. V was cut by 6 bases and J by 8 bases, with 12 bases left in between. This CDR3 contains 12 residues. For the CDR3, the DNA is TGTGCTAGTGGGCCTGGAGGCGGTACGCAGTATTTT. It specifies CASGPGGGTQYF.

The J gene is TRBJ2-5, the V gene TRBV19; no reliable D call. CDR1 LNHDA and CDR2 SQIVND come from the germline V gene (reference sequence). This CDR3 region has 12 residues. V shed 5 bases and J shed 4 bases, with 8 bases lying between them. In DNA, the CDR3 is TGTGCCAGTAGTGGGCTCACAGAGACCCAGTACTTC. It is translated as CASSGLTETQYF. The full variable domain, its missing parts supplied by reference TRBV19 and TRBJ2-5, is DGGITQSPKYLFRKEGQNVTLSCEQNLNHDAMYWYRQDPGQGLRLIYYSQIVNDFQKGDIAEGYSVSREKKESFPLTVTSAQKNPTAFYLCASSGLTETQYFGPGTRLLVL.

V usage is TRBV10-2 and J usage is TRBJ2-4, with D tentatively TRBD2 (6 bases). CDR3 length equals 15 residues. From germline, CDR1 is WSHSY and CDR2 SAAADI. Trimming removed 7 bases from V and 0 bases from J, with 13 bases in between. The CDR3 sequence is CASTDSGVAKNIQYF. Here the CDR3 DNA reads TGCGCCAGCACCGATTCGGGGGTAGCCAAAAACATTCAGTACTTC.

The rearrangement joins TRBV5-6 to TRBJ1-5, with TRBD1 as a possible D gene (6 bases). The CDR3 loop spans 15 amino acids. The germline CDR1 and CDR2 sequences are SGHDT and YYEEEE. Trimming took off 3 bases at V and 1 base at J, with 11 bases between the two ends. The DNA for the CDR3 is TGTGCCAGCAGCTACAGGGTGGCGAGCAATCAGCCCCAGCATTTT. As protein: CASSYRVASNQPQHF.

This clone occurred once. Within the sample, other DNA sequences also encode this same CDR3. V usage is TRBV6-5 and J usage is TRBJ2-4, with 9 bases aligning to TRBD1. Germline values: CDR1 MNHEY, CDR2 SVGAGI. The CDR3 is made up of 14 amino acids. V shed 5 bases and J 4 bases; nucleotides not matched to a gene: 3. CDR3 loop: CASSPGQGKNIQYF. Here the CDR3 DNA reads TGTGCCAGCAGTCCTGGACAGGGGAAAAACATTCAGTACTTC.

The chain joins TRBV5-1 to TRBJ2-3; TRBD2 matches at 10 bases. The CDR3 consists of 17 residues. V was pared by 4 bases and J by 6 bases, with 14 bases of the junction left unmatched. Germline V gives CDR1 SGHRS, CDR2 YFSETQ. CDR3 sequence reads: CASSEQPSGSLEDTQYF. In DNA, the CDR3 is TGCGCCAGCAGCGAGCAGCCTAGCGGGAGCTTAGAGGATACGCAGTATTTT.

On this clone itself: This sample also contains other DNA sequences that code for the same CDR3. The V gene is TRBV5-1, the J gene TRBJ2-7; 7 bases agree with TRBD2. This CDR3 has 15 residues. After removal of 2 bases from V and 0 bases from J, the junction contained 5 bases not matched to a gene. Germline-derived CDR1 and CDR2 are SGHRS and YFSETQ. CDR3 loop: CASSFSGPSSYEQYF. The CDR3 region has the DNA TGCGCCAGCAGCTTTAGCGGGCCAAGCTCCTACGAGCAGTACTTC.

Concerning this clone: Distinct nucleotide sequences in the sample also encode this CDR3. This CDR3 reads CASSRLAGATDTQYF. The CDR3 DNA is TGTGCCAGCAGTCGACTAGCGGGAGCAACAGATACGCAGTATTTT. J is TRBJ2-3 and V is TRBV6-1; 12 nucleotides align to TRBD2. Trimming removed 5 bases from V and 3 bases from J; junction bases left unmatched: 3. Germline CDR1 reads MNHNS; CDR2 reads SASEGT. The CDR3 runs to 15 residues.

The chain recombines TRBV5-1 with TRBJ2-5, with D perhaps assigned TRBD1 or TRBD2 (5 bases each). The CDR3 sequence is 15 residues long. The V and J ends lost 3 bases and 1 base respectively, with 13 bases between them. Germline CDR1 reads SGHRS; CDR2 reads YFSETQ. Here the CDR3 DNA reads TGCGCCAGCAGCTATTTGGGGGTGGGCCAAGAGACCCAGTACTTC. It codes for CASSYLGVGQETQYF. The full variable domain, its missing parts supplied by reference TRBV5-1 and TRBJ2-5, is KAGVTQTPRYLIKTRGQQVTLSCSPISGHRSVSWYQQTPGQGLQFLFEYFSETQRNKGNFPGRFSGRQFSNSRSEMNVSTLELGDSALYLCASSYLGVGQETQYFGPGTRLLVL.